This passage covers 11 T cell receptor beta chains from one sample sequenced in a study of T-cell memory formation after mild COVID-19 (dated by TCRdb to 2020 to 2022). The library relied on 5' RACE. Instrument on record: Illumina NovaSeq 6000. TCRdb redid the processing of the public reads, applying fastp at Q25 and MiXCR, and retained in-frame beta chains. Rows with one shared CDR3 protein collapse into an entry with the most common genes and DNA. For this sample there are around 200,000 distinct CDR3 sequences; under 12% appear just once. The ten most abundant clones make up roughly 3% of the sample. The sequenced sample consisted of PBMCs or a T cell subset sorted from them (not recorded which). These receptors all come from a man between 18 and 29 years old who had mild COVID-19 (a few samples of this study predate the infection). The sample titles of this study are shuffled in the database, so cell type and time point are left out; the donor was told from shared clones.

This clonotype was seen many times. The chain employs TRBV5-5 and TRBJ2-1; D ambiguous. This CDR3 is built from 14 residues. Trimming shortened V by 6 bases and J by 0 bases, and 10 bases separated the two germline ends. Germline V gene data show CDR1 as SGHKS and CDR2 as YYEKEE (reference sequence). CDR3 in DNA: TGTGCCAGCAATAGCAAGAGCTCCTACAATGAGCAGTTCTTC. This gives the protein CASNSKSSYNEQFF.

This clonotype was observed a handful of times. This rearrangement joins TRBV6-2 or TRBV6-3 to TRBJ1-3; tentative D call: TRBD1 (6 bases). The CDR3 totals 18 residues. In germline, CDR1 is MNHEY, CDR2 SVGEGT. V was clipped by 7 bases and J by 4 bases, with 26 bases between them. CDR3 amino acids: CASTGRGRWGPSGNTIYF. The CDR3, as DNA: TGTGCCAGCACGGGCAGGGGCCGGTGGGGTCCCTCCGGAAACACCATATATTTT.

This clonotype has a handful of counts. The rearrangement uses TRBV11-3 and TRBJ2-1, with D uncertain. Germline-derived CDR1 and CDR2 are SGHNT and YENEEA. Trimming removed 2 bases at V and 9 bases at J, with 11 bases between. The CDR3 consists of 13 residues. DNA for the CDR3: TGTGCCAGCAGCTTACGTAGGTCGGGTGAGCAGTTCTTC. Translated, it gives CASSLRRSGEQFF. Filled out from reference TRBV11-3 and TRBJ2-1, the complete variable domain reads EAGVVQSPRYKIIEKKQPVAFWCNPISGHNTLYWYLQNLGQGPELLIRYENEEAVDDSQLPKDRFSAERLKGVDSTLKIQPAELGDSAVYLCASSLRRSGEQFFGPGTRLTVL.

This clonotype was seen at least ten times. Here the CDR3 reads CATSDPDGGATDTQYF. The CDR3 region has the DNA TGTGCCACCAGTGACCCGGACGGCGGGGCGACAGATACGCAGTATTTT. The chain links TRBV24-1 to TRBJ2-3; D may be TRBD2 (6 bases). Germline CDR1 KGHDR, CDR2 SFDVKD. There are 16 residues in the CDR3. Trimming left V 4 bases short and J 3 bases short, with 16 bases between.

This clonotype showed up many times. This chain connects TRBV5-1 to TRBJ2-2; TRBD2 matches 7 bases. CDR1 is SGHRS, CDR2 YFSETQ, per germline. V was pared by 4 bases and J by 0 bases, with 3 bases of the junction left unmatched. The CDR3 totals 15 residues. The CDR3 nucleotides are TGCGCCAGCAGCCCGAGCGGGACGAACACCGGGGAGCTGTTTTTT. This translates into CASSPSGTNTGELFF.

The chain recombines TRBV20-1 with TRBJ1-6; 9 positions agree with TRBD1. There are 14 residues in the CDR3. V dropped 5 bases and J dropped 8; count of bases not matched to a gene: 7. From germline, CDR1 is DFQATT and CDR2 SNEGSKA (reference sequence). CDR3 amino acids: CSACRTGVDSPLHF. CDR3 DNA: TGCAGTGCTTGCCGGACAGGGGTGGATTCACCCCTCCACTTT.

This clonotype was detected only a few times. The chain carries TRBV5-5 and TRBJ1-6; 8 bases line up with TRBD1. CDR1 and CDR2 (germline): SGHKS, YYEKEE (reference sequence). The length of the CDR3 is 16 residues. J was trimmed by 1 base and V by 5 bases; bases with no gene match: 5. The chain's CDR3 is CASRYGQGSYNSPLHF. CDR3 nucleotides: TGTGCCAGCAGGTACGGACAGGGATCCTATAATTCACCCCTCCACTTT. Variable domain in full (rest from reference TRBV5-5 and TRBJ1-6): DAGVTQSPTHLIKTRGQQVTLRCSPISGHKSVSWYQQVLGQGPQFIFQYYEKEERGRGNFPDRFSARQFPNYSSELNVNALLLGDSALYLCASRYGQGSYNSPLHFGNGTRLTVT.

The chain carries TRBV5-5 and TRBJ2-1; TRBD2 matches at 12 bases. The CDR3 is made up of 19 amino acids. Trimming cost V 6 bases and J 2 bases; bases outside gene matches: 15. CDR1 is SGHKS, CDR2 YYEKEE, per germline (reference sequence). CDR3 amino acids: CASTSLGLAGGPAYNEQFF. The CDR3 nucleotides are TGTGCCAGCACGAGCTTAGGGCTAGCGGGGGGGCCCGCCTACAATGAGCAGTTCTTC. The full variable domain, in which reference TRBV5-5 and TRBJ2-1 provide the parts outside the CDR3, is DAGVTQSPTHLIKTRGQQVTLRCSPISGHKSVSWYQQVLGQGPQFIFQYYEKEERGRGNFPDRFSARQFPNYSSELNVNALLLGDSALYLCASTSLGLAGGPAYNEQFFGPGTRLTVL.

V is TRBV20-1 and J is TRBJ2-3; D tentatively reads TRBD1 or TRBD2 (6 bases each). Germline CDR1 DFQATT, CDR2 SNEGSKA (reference sequence). V was cut by 3 bases and J by 0 bases, with 10 bases left in between. The CDR3 spans 14 residues. CDR3 sequence reads: CSARSGASTDTQYF. Written as DNA, the CDR3 is TGCAGTGCTAGGTCGGGGGCTAGCACAGATACGCAGTATTTT.

This clonotype was seen a few times. The J gene is TRBJ2-2, the V gene TRBV5-1; TRBD1 aligns across 9 bases. CDR3 length: 15 residues. CDR1 is SGHRS and CDR2 is YFSETQ in the germline V gene. The V gene end was trimmed by 4 bases and the J gene end by 5 bases; junction bases not matched to a gene: 6. This chain's CDR3 is CASSRTGARTGELFF. In DNA, the CDR3 is TGCGCCAGCAGCCGGACAGGGGCGAGGACCGGGGAGCTGTTTTTT.

The chain links TRBV4-1 to TRBJ1-6, with a weak D call TRBD1 (5 bases). Trimming left V 4 bases short and J 9 bases short, with 13 bases between. The CDR3 totals 14 residues. Looked up from germline, CDR1 is MGHRA and CDR2 is YSYEKL. DNA for the CDR3: TGCGCCAGCAGCCGGATTGGCAGGGTTTCACCCCTCCACTTT. It is translated as CASSRIGRVSPLHF.